Listed here are 18 T cell receptor beta chains from one sample, sequenced in a study of beta chain features in type 1 diabetes. Isolated RNA was reverse transcribed in full, so expressed TCRB transcripts were sequenced. Produced via immunoSEQ multiplex PCR; TCRdb's table is partial and in-frame only. The table has hundreds of thousands of clones, over 8.5% seen once. Material: naive CD4+ T cells from blood. The receptors derive from a woman between 18 and 29 years old in good health.

The genes are TRBV4-1 and TRBJ2-7; perhaps TRBD1 as D (6 bases). Germline CDR1 and CDR2: MGHRA and YSYEKL. V lost 2 bases and J 2 bases, leaving 13 bases between the germline ends. This CDR3 has 15 residues. The CDR3 sequence is CASSQPPTGTYEQYF. The CDR3 nucleotides are TGCGCCAGCAGCCAACCCCCCACAGGGACCTACGAGCAGTACTTC.

The V gene is TRBV11-2, the J gene TRBJ1-1, with unresolved D. The V gene lost 0 bases and the J gene lost 11 bases, with 10 bases spanning the gap. CDR1 is SGHAT, CDR2 FQNNGV, per germline. CDR3 length equals 12 residues. The CDR3 coding sequence is TGTGCCAGCAGCTTAGATGGCGGGGAGGCTTTCTTT. It translates to CASSLDGGEAFF.

This clone was seen at least ten times. The chain has TRBV27 and TRBJ2-2; no firm D call. Trimming took off 2 bases at V and 8 bases at J, with 6 bases between the two ends. CDR1 is MNHEY and CDR2 is SMNVEV in the germline V gene (reference sequence). The CDR3 length is 12 residues. This CDR3 is CASSLVPGELFF. The CDR3, as DNA: TGTGCCAGCAGTTTAGTTCCGGGGGAGCTGTTTTTT.

This clone has more than one count but fewer than ten. The rearrangement uses TRBV9 and TRBJ2-1; 7 positions agree with TRBD1. V shed 0 bases and J 2 bases; nucleotides not matched to a gene: 2. Germline values: CDR1 SGDLS, CDR2 YYNGEE. This CDR3 contains 15 residues. The CDR3 sequence is CASSVVQGTYNEQFF. The CDR3 bases are TGTGCCAGCAGCGTAGTACAGGGGACCTACAATGAGCAGTTCTTC. Full variable domain (missing parts from reference TRBV9 and TRBJ2-1): DSGVTQTPKHLITATGQRVTLRCSPRSGDLSVYWYQQSLDQGLQFLIQYYNGEERAKGNILERFSAQQFPDLHSELNLSSLELGDSALYFCASSVVQGTYNEQFFGPGTRLTVL.

This clone appeared a few times. The J gene is TRBJ1-6, the V gene TRBV7-8; a possible D gene is TRBD1 (6 bases). The CDR3 totals 15 residues. In germline, CDR1 is SGHVS, CDR2 FQNEAQ. Trimming took off 4 bases at V and 7 bases at J, with 14 bases between the two ends. CDR3 in amino acids: CASSSSDGQNSPLHF. CDR3 nucleotides: TGTGCCAGCAGCTCGTCGGACGGACAGAATTCACCCCTCCACTTT.

This clone was recorded many times. The V gene is TRBV30, the J gene TRBJ2-1; D not resolved. CDR3 length: 14 amino acids. Trimming removed 6 bases from V and 0 bases from J, with 12 bases in between. Germline V CDR1 and CDR2: GTSNPN, SVGIG (reference sequence). CDR3 DNA sequence: TGTGCCTGTCTGAGCGTGAGCTCCTACAATGAGCAGTTCTTC. This codes for CACLSVSSYNEQFF.

This clone was counted many times. The chain uses TRBV7-3 and TRBJ2-7; 8 nucleotides align to TRBD1. The CDR3 totals 15 residues. CDR1 and CDR2 (germline): SGHTA, FQGTGA. The J segment lost 2 bases and the V segment lost 5 bases, leaving 8 bases of the junction unmatched. The CDR3 spells CASSKDRAVPYEQYF. CDR3 DNA: TGTGCCAGCAGCAAGGACAGGGCGGTACCCTACGAGCAGTACTTC.

This clone was counted only a few times. The chain has TRBV6-5 and TRBJ2-1; a possible D gene is TRBD2 (5 bases). The germline V gene encodes CDR1 MNHEY and CDR2 SVGAGI. V lost 2 bases and J 0 bases, leaving 8 bases between the germline ends. The CDR3 runs to 15 residues. The DNA for the CDR3 is TGTGCCAGCAGTTACGACTACCTCTCCTACAATGAGCAGTTCTTC. Amino acids: CASSYDYLSYNEQFF.

The genes are TRBV7-9 and TRBJ2-7; possibly TRBD1 for D (5 bases). Trimming removed 7 bases from V and 2 bases from J, with 15 bases in between. Germline CDR1 reads SEHNR; CDR2 reads FQNEAQ (reference sequence). The length of the CDR3 is 14 residues. CDR3 in amino acids: CASTPRDSPYEQYF. The CDR3 DNA follows: TGTGCCAGCACCCCTAGAGACAGTCCCTACGAGCAGTACTTC.

V is TRBV6-6 and J is TRBJ1-4; 8 nucleotides line up with TRBD1. CDR1 and CDR2 from the germline V gene are MNHNY and SVGAGI (reference sequence). After removal of 3 bases from V and 10 bases from J, the junction contained 10 bases not matched to a gene. The CDR3 is 15 residues long. The CDR3 region is CASSYVGQGAAKLFF. The CDR3 DNA reads as TGTGCCAGCAGTTATGTGGGGCAGGGGGCCGCAAAACTGTTTTTT.

CDR3 in DNA: TGTGCCAGCAGCTTACGAGACAGGGGCGATCAGCCCCAGCATTTT. Amino acids: CASSLRDRGDQPQHF. This chain joins TRBV7-8 and TRBJ1-5, with TRBD1 identical over 8 bases. The CDR3 has 15 residues. Germline V lookup: CDR1 SGHVS, CDR2 FQNEAQ. The J segment lost 5 bases and the V segment lost 2 bases, leaving 5 bases of the junction unmatched.

This clone turned up a few times. J is TRBJ2-7 and V is TRBV7-6; 11 positions match TRBD2. This CDR3 has 15 amino acids. The V gene's germline CDR1 is SGHVS and CDR2 FNYEAQ. The J segment lost 0 bases and the V segment lost 8 bases, leaving 6 bases of the junction unmatched. CDR3 DNA: TGTGCCAGCGGGAGACTAGCGGGGATCTCCTACGAGCAGTACTTC. This codes for CASGRLAGISYEQYF. Drawing the rest from reference TRBV7-6 and TRBJ2-7, the complete variable domain is GAGVSQSPRYKVTKRGQDVALRCDPISGHVSLYWYRQALGQGPEFLTYFNYEAQQDKSGLPNDRFSAERPEGSISTLTIQRTEQRDSAMYRCASGRLAGISYEQYFGPGTRLTVT.

In this sample, this clone turned up a few times. The chain links TRBV6-6 to TRBJ2-1, with TRBD2 identical over 10 bases. The V and J ends lost 2 bases and 2 bases, in that order; junction bases with no gene match: 3. Germline-derived CDR1 and CDR2 are MNHNY and SVGAGI (reference sequence). The CDR3 is made up of 16 amino acids. The CDR3 here is CASSYEGTSAYNEQFF. In DNA, the CDR3 is TGTGCCAGCAGTTACGAAGGGACTAGCGCCTACAATGAGCAGTTCTTC.

The CDR3 loop is CASSASAQGAGTDTQYF. Written as DNA, the CDR3 is TGCGCCAGCAGCGCCTCCGCACAGGGGGCTGGCACAGATACGCAGTATTTT. This sequence joins TRBV4-1 and TRBJ2-3; the match to TRBD1 covers 9 bases. Trimming took 5 bases from V and 1 from J; bases not matched to a gene: 10. The germline gives CDR1 MGHRA, CDR2 YSYEKL. This CDR3 spans 17 amino acids.

CDR3 DNA: TGTGCCTGGAGTGGACTAGCGGTCCCGCGACTGCAAGAGACCCAGTACTTC. The encoded protein is CAWSGLAVPRLQETQYF. The chain links TRBV30 to TRBJ2-5, with 9 bases fitting TRBD2. The V gene's germline CDR1 is GTSNPN and CDR2 SVGIG (reference sequence). The CDR3 runs to 17 residues. Trimming removed 1 base from V and 2 bases from J; junction bases left unmatched: 11.

This clone was observed a handful of times. The chain joins TRBV7-2 to TRBJ2-7, with 15 bases matching TRBD2. The germline V gene encodes CDR1 SGHTA and CDR2 FQGNSA. Germline trimming cut 1 base from V and 2 bases from J; bases unmatched to any gene: 6. CDR3 length: 18 amino acids. The CDR3 bases are TGTGCCAGCAGCTTAGGAACGGGACTAGCGGGGGGCCCCTACGAGCAGTACTTC. Encoded protein: CASSLGTGLAGGPYEQYF.

This chain connects TRBV5-1 to TRBJ2-1; D might be TRBD2 (6 bases). The V end lost 4 bases, the J end lost 7 bases, and 24 bases lay between the germline ends. The CDR3 runs to 17 residues. Germline lookup yields CDR1 SGHRS and CDR2 YFSETQ. CDR3 sequence (DNA): TGCGCCAGCAGCAAACTTTTTTTGACGGGAGATGGTAATGAGCAGTTCTTC. It is translated as CASSKLFLTGDGNEQFF.

This clone was picked up many times. V usage is TRBV29-1 and J usage is TRBJ1-2; 7 bases line up with TRBD1. This CDR3 is built from 12 residues. CDR1 and CDR2 from the germline V gene are SQVTM and ANQGSEA. V was pared by 6 bases and J by 8 bases, with 9 bases of the junction left unmatched. The DNA of the CDR3 is TGCAGCGTCATCCGGGACAGTGGAGGCTACACCTTC. It yields the protein CSVIRDSGGYTF.